This passage covers 9 T cell receptor beta chains from one sample sequenced in a study of identical twins. TCRdb reprocessed the 5' RACE reads with MiXCR, giving one entry per CDR3 protein. Of 1.5 million to 2 million distinct CDR3 sequences listed, under 35% are singletons. The specimen sequenced was cord blood. The source is a newborn girl in good health.

In this sample, this clonotype turned up a few times. The chain combines TRBV4-2 with TRBJ2-1; D is unclear. There are 14 residues in the CDR3. Germline loops: CDR1 LGHNA, CDR2 YNFKEQ. Trimming removed 1 base from V and 8 bases from J, with 12 bases in between. The CDR3, as DNA: TGTGCCAGCAGCCAAGCCAGTATCAGCGATGAGCAGTTCTTC. This codes for CASSQASISDEQFF.

This CDR3 reads CASSHILAGVPYNEQYF. DNA of the CDR3: TGCGCCAGCAGCCATATACTAGCGGGAGTCCCCTACAATGAGCAGTACTTC. The chain combines TRBV4-1 with TRBJ2-1, with 11 bases aligning to TRBD2. Judging by the DNA end, TRBJ2-7 fits better; the J call may be wrong. CDR1 and CDR2 (germline): MGHRA, YSYEKL. This CDR3 spans 17 amino acids.

The sample holds many counts of this clonotype. This chain uses TRBV6-5 with TRBJ2-1, with D possibly being TRBD2 (5 bases). Trimming removed 0 bases at V and 8 bases at J, with 8 bases between. The germline V gene encodes CDR1 MNHEY and CDR2 SVGAGI. The CDR3 is 13 residues long. Here the CDR3 DNA reads TGTGCCAGCAGTTACTCCGGCGGGTATGAGCAGTTCTTC. Translation: CASSYSGGYEQFF.

The chain links TRBV10-3 to TRBJ1-6; D not certain. The V end lost 7 bases, the J end lost 5 bases, and 9 bases lay between the germline ends. The CDR3 sequence is 13 residues long. Germline-derived CDR1 and CDR2 are ENHRY and SYGVKD. The CDR3 DNA is TGTGCCATCACGGGGTCTCATAATTCACCCCTCCACTTT. Protein: CAITGSHNSPLHF.

This chain links TRBV20-1 with TRBJ2-4; D possibly corresponds to TRBD1 (5 bases). The J call is doubtful: the DNA matches TRBJ2-7 better. Germline V gene lookup returns CDR1 DFQATT and CDR2 SNEGSKA (reference sequence). The CDR3 has 15 amino acids. The CDR3 reads CSARPPGAGYDEQYF. DNA for the CDR3: TGCAGTGCTAGGCCCCCTGGCGCAGGGTACGACGAGCAGTACTTC.

V is TRBV30 and J is TRBJ2-7; D gene unclear. V was clipped by 0 bases and J by 6 bases, with 15 bases between them. Looked up from germline, CDR1 is GTSNPN and CDR2 is SVGIG (reference sequence). The length of the CDR3 is 14 residues. This chain's CDR3 is CAWSVLPVTREQYF. The CDR3 region has the DNA TGTGCCTGGAGTGTACTGCCAGTCACCCGCGAGCAGTACTTC.

Only a few counts were recorded for this clonotype. The chain carries TRBV7-8 and TRBJ2-3, with D possibly being TRBD2 (5 bases). The V end lost 3 bases, the J end lost 0 bases, and 16 bases lay between the germline ends. Germline assignment: CDR1 SGHVS and CDR2 FQNEAQ. The CDR3 sequence is 17 residues long. The CDR3 sequence is CASSFYGGRSSTDTQYF. The DNA for the CDR3 is TGTGCCAGCAGCTTCTACGGCGGGCGATCTAGCACAGATACGCAGTATTTT.

The rearrangement uses TRBV20-1 and TRBJ2-7; D gene unclear. CDR1 DFQATT and CDR2 SNEGSKA come from the germline V gene (reference sequence). The CDR3 consists of 14 residues. The V end lost 2 bases, the J end lost 3 bases, and 14 bases lay between the germline ends. CDR3 protein: CSARLSSADYEQYF. CDR3 in DNA: TGCAGTGCTAGACTATCCAGCGCCGACTACGAGCAGTACTTC.

This clonotype was detected a few times. The chain combines TRBV3-1 with TRBJ2-3, with 8 bases that match TRBD2. Per germline, CDR1 LGHDT and CDR2 YNNKEL (reference sequence). The CDR3 runs 17 residues. Trimming at V came to 1 base and at J to 1 base, leaving 7 bases not matched to a gene. CDR3 in amino acids: CASSQGLPRGGTDTQYF. The CDR3 DNA follows: TGTGCCAGCAGCCAAGGGTTGCCGCGGGGGGGCACAGATACGCAGTATTTT.